Following are 26 T cell receptor beta chains from one sample sequenced in a study of T cell responses to AZD1222 COVID-19 vaccine. The table came from immunoSEQ multiplex PCR; TCRdb's copy has only in-frame clones and leaves some out. The table includes under 200,000 clones, approximately 94% detected once. Sample: peripheral blood, taken 28 days after the second dose of the MenACWY control vaccine. All receptors derive from an adult who received the MenACWY meningococcal vaccine as a control.

The V gene is TRBV6-5, the J gene TRBJ1-5, with 12 bases fitting TRBD1. Per the germline V gene, CDR1 is MNHEY and CDR2 is SVGAGI. V trimming: 6 bases; J trimming: 3 bases; junction bases outside the gene matches: 3. This CDR3 region has 15 residues. The CDR3: CASRGTGGVNQPQHF. The CDR3, as DNA: TGTGCCAGCAGGGGGACAGGGGGCGTCAATCAGCCCCAGCATTTT.

The CDR3 spells CASSLSFQETQYF. The CDR3, as DNA: TGTGCCAGCAGCCTCTCTTTCCAAGAGACCCAGTACTTC. V is TRBV7-2 and J is TRBJ2-5; D uncertain. The germline V gene encodes CDR1 SGHTA and CDR2 FQGNSA. V was shortened by 5 bases and J by 1 base, with 8 bases between the two germline ends. The CDR3 extends over 13 amino acids.

The chain is built from TRBV3-1 (or the pseudogene TRBV3-2) and TRBJ1-6; 8 bases match TRBD1. Germline-derived CDR1 and CDR2 are LGHDT and YNNKEL (reference sequence). This CDR3 has 14 amino acids. V gave up 3 bases and J gave up 11 bases; unmatched junction bases: 6. CDR3 in DNA: TGTGCCAGCAGCCACGGACAGGGTTCGACACCCCTCCACTTT. Translated, it gives CASSHGQGSTPLHF.

V and J are TRBV12-3 or TRBV12-4 and TRBJ1-5, with 9 nucleotides matching TRBD1. With 8 bases clipped from V and 2 bases from J, the junction kept 1 base outside the gene matches. The CDR3 covers 13 residues. CDR3: CASGTGRNQPQHF. The CDR3 nucleotides read TGTGCCAGCGGGACAGGGCGCAATCAGCCCCAGCATTTT.

This clone has only a few counts. The chain has TRBV28 and TRBJ1-4; D gene ambiguous. The length of the CDR3 is 14 residues. CDR1 is MDHEN, CDR2 SYDVKM, per germline. Trimming removed 3 bases from V and 0 bases from J, with 5 bases in between. The CDR3 loop reads CASSLSATNEKLFF. Written as DNA, the CDR3 is TGTGCCAGCAGTTTGAGTGCAACTAATGAAAAACTGTTTTTT.

The chain carries TRBV3-1 (or the pseudogene TRBV3-2) and TRBJ1-3; no clear D gene. The CDR3 sequence is 15 residues long. Germline V gene lookup returns CDR1 LGHDT and CDR2 YNNKEL (reference sequence). The V and J ends lost 1 base and 0 bases respectively, with 7 bases between them. CDR3 DNA: TGTGCCAGCAGCCAAGCTTCACCCTCTGGAAACACCATATATTTT. Protein: CASSQASPSGNTIYF.

CDR3 region: CASSIATGFGNQPQHF. DNA of the CDR3: TGTGCCAGTAGTATTGCGACAGGGTTTGGCAATCAGCCCCAGCATTTT. The chain carries TRBV19 and TRBJ1-5; the match to TRBD1 covers 7 bases. The CDR3 sequence is 16 residues long. Germline V CDR1 and CDR2: LNHDA, SQIVND (reference sequence). V was pared by 3 bases and J by 2 bases, with 7 bases of the junction left unmatched.

The genes are TRBV9 and TRBJ1-5; possible D gene TRBD1, 5 bases. V was cut by 4 bases and J by 3 bases, with 11 bases left in between. The CDR3 is 14 amino acids. Germline CDR1 SGDLS, CDR2 YYNGEE. The CDR3 bases are TGTGCCAGCAGCCTAGGAGGGGACAATCAGCCCCAGCATTTT. Its protein product is CASSLGGDNQPQHF.

V gene TRBV7-2 combines with J gene TRBJ2-5; 9 bases fit TRBD2. This CDR3 spans 14 amino acids. Germline V gene lookup returns CDR1 SGHTA and CDR2 FQGNSA. With V trimmed by 5 bases and J by 5 bases, 6 bases remained unmatched. For the CDR3, the DNA is TGTGCCAGCAGCCCGAGCGGGAGGCATGAGACCCAGTACTTC. The encoded protein is CASSPSGRHETQYF.

The chain combines TRBV24-1 with TRBJ2-1; 13 positions match TRBD2. The CDR3 length is 19 residues. The germline V gene has CDR1 KGHDR and CDR2 SFDVKD. The ends lost 0 bases at V and 4 bases at J; junction bases unmatched: 8. CDR3 coding DNA: TGTGCCACCAGTGATTTGAAGAGGACTAGCGGGGGATATTACAATGAGCAGTTCTTC. It yields the protein CATSDLKRTSGGYYNEQFF.

The J gene is TRBJ1-1, the V gene TRBV20-1; D remains unclear. The V and J ends lost 5 bases and 3 bases respectively, with 7 bases between them. Germline CDR1 is DFQATT and CDR2 is SNEGSKA (reference sequence). CDR3 size: 11 residues. The CDR3 sequence: CSADTDTEAFF. The CDR3 region has the DNA TGCAGTGCTGACACAGACACTGAAGCTTTCTTT.

The rearrangement links TRBV5-4 to TRBJ1-4; 7 positions agree with TRBD1. The CDR3 is made up of 15 amino acids. V gave up 4 bases and J gave up 7 bases; unmatched junction bases: 10. The germline gives CDR1 SGHNT, CDR2 YYREEE (reference sequence). The DNA for the CDR3 is TGTGCCAGCAGCCTCCCGGCAGGGGGAATTGAAAAACTGTTTTTT. It is translated as CASSLPAGGIEKLFF.

This clone was seen more than once but under ten times. The chain carries TRBV9 and TRBJ1-3, with TRBD1 as a possible D gene (6 bases). The CDR3 runs to 14 residues. Germline V gene sequence: CDR1 SGDLS, CDR2 YYNGEE. V dropped 5 bases and J dropped 4 bases, with 13 bases sitting between them. The CDR3, as DNA: TGTGCCAGCAGTAAAACAGGGCCAGGAAACACCATATATTTT. This translates into CASSKTGPGNTIYF.

This rearrangement joins TRBV11-3 to TRBJ1-3; no definite D call. Germline CDR1 and CDR2: SGHNT and YENEEA. The CDR3 length is 16 residues. The germline V and J ends were trimmed by 5 bases and 1 base, with 15 bases remaining between them. The CDR3 DNA reads TGTGCCAGCAGCGTAATTCGGACGGTTTCTGGAAACACCATATATTTT. It encodes CASSVIRTVSGNTIYF.

This chain connects TRBV7-9 to TRBJ1-1; D not certain. V was pared by 0 bases and J by 11 bases, with 13 bases between. This CDR3 spans 13 amino acids. Germline-derived CDR1 and CDR2 are SEHNR and FQNEAQ (reference sequence). In DNA, the CDR3 is TGTGCCAGCAGCTTAGCCCTTAGGACCCTCGCTTTCTTT. This sequence encodes CASSLALRTLAFF.

The V gene is TRBV9, the J gene TRBJ2-3; TRBD2 matches 11 bases. Germline CDR1 is SGDLS and CDR2 is YYNGEE. Losses at the gene ends were 0 bases for V and 4 bases for J; bases not matched to a gene: 7. The CDR3 contains 17 residues. This chain's CDR3 is CASSVASTSGMADTQYF. The CDR3 DNA is TGTGCCAGCAGCGTAGCTTCGACTAGCGGGATGGCAGATACGCAGTATTTT. The full variable domain, its missing parts supplied by reference TRBV9 and TRBJ2-3, is DSGVTQTPKHLITATGQRVTLRCSPRSGDLSVYWYQQSLDQGLQFLIQYYNGEERAKGNILERFSAQQFPDLHSELNLSSLELGDSALYFCASSVASTSGMADTQYFGPGTRLTVL.

The chain uses TRBV28 and TRBJ1-3, with D maybe TRBD1 (5 bases). V lost 8 bases and J lost 2, with 19 bases in between. The CDR3 spans 16 residues. Germline CDR1 is MDHEN and CDR2 is SYDVKM. The CDR3 region is CASGGGLARTGNTIYF. CDR3 bases: TGTGCCAGCGGGGGTGGTCTGGCCAGAACTGGAAACACCATATATTTT.

The CDR3 DNA is TGCGCCAGCAGCCCGCCGGCCGTGGGATATGGCTACACCTTC. It is translated as CASSPPAVGYGYTF. The chain recombines TRBV5-1 with TRBJ1-2; D gene uncertain. Germline V gene data show CDR1 as SGHRS and CDR2 as YFSETQ. The V end lost 4 bases, the J end lost 5 bases, and 15 bases lay between the germline ends. The CDR3 runs 14 residues.

The chain is built from TRBV7-9 and TRBJ1-1; D is undetermined. The CDR3 runs to 13 residues. With 5 bases removed from V and 7 bases from J, the gap between germline ends came to 14 bases. Germline-derived CDR1 and CDR2 are SEHNR and FQNEAQ (reference sequence). The CDR3 coding sequence is TGTGCCAGCAGCCTCTTGGAGCGGGGTGAAGCTTTCTTT. Amino acids: CASSLLERGEAFF. The complete variable domain, with remaining parts taken from reference TRBV7-9 and TRBJ1-1, reads DTGVSQNPRHKITKRGQNVTFRCDPISEHNRLYWYRQTLGQGPEFLTYFQNEAQLEKSRLLSDRFSAERPKGSFSTLEIQRTEQGDSAMYLCASSLLERGEAFFGQGTRLTVV.

The chain recombines TRBV5-8 with TRBJ2-5; TRBD2 matches 7 bases. J lost 2 bases, V lost 0 bases, and 7 bases had no gene match. CDR1 SGHTS and CDR2 YDEGEE come from the germline V gene. The CDR3 loop spans 16 amino acids. The CDR3: CASSLGRGIRQETQYF. The CDR3, as DNA: TGTGCCAGCAGCTTGGGGCGGGGGATTAGGCAAGAGACCCAGTACTTC.

The chain employs TRBV28 and TRBJ2-7; possibly TRBD2 for D (5 bases). Trimming took off 2 bases at V and 4 bases at J, with 6 bases between the two ends. Per germline, CDR1 MDHEN and CDR2 SYDVKM. The CDR3 extends over 12 amino acids. The CDR3 loop reads CASSLRGYEQYF. The CDR3 bases are TGTGCCAGCAGTTTAAGAGGGTACGAGCAGTACTTC.

The chain joins TRBV6-1 to TRBJ1-5; a weak D match, TRBD1 (6 bases). CDR1 and CDR2 (germline): MNHNS, SASEGT. The CDR3 spans 16 residues. The V gene lost 4 bases and the J gene lost 0 bases, with 13 bases spanning the gap. The CDR3 DNA reads TGTGCCAGCAGTGGCCTTACAGGGTATAGCAATCAGCCCCAGCATTTT. This sequence encodes CASSGLTGYSNQPQHF.

This chain joins TRBV2 and TRBJ1-5; D unclear. V gave up 4 bases and J gave up 3 bases, with 16 bases separating them. The germline V gene encodes CDR1 SNHLY and CDR2 FYNNEI. The CDR3 extends over 16 amino acids. CDR3 region: CASSGTPRPDNQPQHF. The CDR3 nucleotides read TGTGCCAGCAGTGGAACCCCGAGGCCGGACAATCAGCCCCAGCATTTT.

The chain has TRBV25-1 and TRBJ1-3; TRBD1 agrees at 10 bases. The CDR3 length is 17 residues. Germline V gives CDR1 MGHDK, CDR2 SYGVNS. V shed 3 bases, J shed 4 bases, and the junction held 9 bases outside the gene matches. DNA for the CDR3: TGTGCCAGCAGTGACTTTCCGGGACAGGGGTTCGGAAACACCATATATTTT. Protein sequence: CASSDFPGQGFGNTIYF.

This sequence joins TRBV7-3 and TRBJ2-7; the match to TRBD2 covers 7 bases. CDR1 and CDR2 from the germline V gene are SGHTA and FQGTGA. Losses at the gene ends were 9 bases for V and 1 base for J; bases not matched to a gene: 12. This CDR3 has 15 amino acids. The CDR3 protein is CASSVNGGSSYEQYF. DNA of the CDR3: TGTGCCAGTTCGGTTAATGGCGGGAGTTCCTACGAGCAGTACTTC.

This sequence joins TRBV7-9 and TRBJ1-2; 7 bases are a match to TRBD1. Germline V lookup: CDR1 SEHNR, CDR2 FQNEAQ (reference sequence). The CDR3 is 18 amino acids. V dropped 1 base and J dropped 5; count of bases not matched to a gene: 16. This chain's CDR3 is CASSLGMGQRSMRYGYTF. DNA of the CDR3: TGTGCCAGCAGCTTAGGGATGGGACAGCGAAGTATGCGGTATGGCTACACCTTC.